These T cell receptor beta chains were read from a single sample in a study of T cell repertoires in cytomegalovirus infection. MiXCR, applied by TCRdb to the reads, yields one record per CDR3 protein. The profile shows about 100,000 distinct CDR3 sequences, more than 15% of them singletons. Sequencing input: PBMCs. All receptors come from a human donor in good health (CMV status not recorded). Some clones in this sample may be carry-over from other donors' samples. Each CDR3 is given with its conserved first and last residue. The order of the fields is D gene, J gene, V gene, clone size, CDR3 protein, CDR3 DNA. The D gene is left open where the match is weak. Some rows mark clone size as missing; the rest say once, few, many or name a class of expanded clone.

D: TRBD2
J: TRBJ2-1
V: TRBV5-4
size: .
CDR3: CASSPRLAGSDEQFF
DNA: TGTGCCAGCAGCCCGCGACTAGCGGGGTCTGATGAGCAGTTCTTC

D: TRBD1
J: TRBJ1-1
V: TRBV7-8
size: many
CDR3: CASSLAARQGQDTEAFF
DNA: TGTGCCAGCAGCTTAGCGGCCAGACAGGGTCAGGACACTGAAGCTTTCTTT

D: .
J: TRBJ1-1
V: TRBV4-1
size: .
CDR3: CASSQVFRSRQEAFF
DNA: TGCGCCAGCAGCCAAGTCTTCAGGAGCCGCCAGGAAGCTTTCTTT

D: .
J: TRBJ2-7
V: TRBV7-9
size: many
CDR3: CASSFSWGDEQYF
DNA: TGTGCCAGCAGCTTCAGCTGGGGAGACGAGCAGTACTTC

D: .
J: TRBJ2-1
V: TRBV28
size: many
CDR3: CASSSQGRTYNEQFF
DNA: TGTGCCAGCAGTTCGCAGGGACGTACCTACAATGAGCAGTTCTTC

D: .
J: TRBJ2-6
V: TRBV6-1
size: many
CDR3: CASLGLISGANVLTF
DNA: TGTGCCAGCTTGGGACTTATTTCTGGGGCCAACGTCCTGACTTTC

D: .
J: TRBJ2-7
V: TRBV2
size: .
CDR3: CASSEYGGEQYF
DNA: TGTGCCAGCAGTGAATATGGGGGCGAGCAGTACTTC

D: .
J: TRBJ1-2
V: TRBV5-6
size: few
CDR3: CASSLGAPGQGYTF
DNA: TGTGCCAGCAGCTTGGGGGCCCCGGGGCAAGGCTACACCTTC

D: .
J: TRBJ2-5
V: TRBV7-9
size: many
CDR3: CASSLEPAYPLETQYF
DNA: TGTGCCAGCAGCTTAGAGCCCGCGTACCCTTTAGAGACCCAGTACTTC

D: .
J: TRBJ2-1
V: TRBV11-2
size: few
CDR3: CASSLAILAEQFF
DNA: TGTGCCAGCAGCTTAGCAATCCTAGCTGAGCAGTTCTTC

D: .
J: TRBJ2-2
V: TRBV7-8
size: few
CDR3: CASSIRKGSAGELFF
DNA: TGTGCCAGCAGCATTCGCAAGGGGTCAGCCGGGGAGCTGTTTTTT

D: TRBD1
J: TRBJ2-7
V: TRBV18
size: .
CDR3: CASSPSGQGSYEQYF
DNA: TGTGCCAGCTCACCCTCGGGACAGGGTTCCTACGAGCAGTACTTC

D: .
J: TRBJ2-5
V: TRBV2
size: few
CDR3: CASSGVRDQETQYF
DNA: TGTGCCAGCAGTGGGGTAAGGGACCAAGAGACCCAGTACTTC

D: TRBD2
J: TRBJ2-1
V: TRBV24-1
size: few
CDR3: CATRAGLAGGEQFF
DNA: TGTGCCACCAGAGCGGGACTAGCGGGGGGTGAGCAGTTCTTC

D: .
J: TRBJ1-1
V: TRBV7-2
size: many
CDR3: CASSLGIRSITEAFF
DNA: TGTGCCAGCAGCTTAGGGATCCGATCGATCACTGAAGCTTTCTTT

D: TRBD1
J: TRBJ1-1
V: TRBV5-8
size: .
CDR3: CASSEPTTGTVWAFF
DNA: TGTGCCAGCAGCGAGCCTACGACAGGGACGGTTTGGGCTTTCTTT

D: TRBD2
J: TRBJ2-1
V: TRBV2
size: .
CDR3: CARSSGGAAHEQFF
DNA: TGTGCCAGGAGTAGCGGGGGGGCGGCTCATGAGCAGTTCTTC

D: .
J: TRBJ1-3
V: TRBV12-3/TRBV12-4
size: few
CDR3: CASSFHPEVTGNTIYF
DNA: TGTGCCAGCAGTTTCCATCCGGAGGTAACTGGAAACACCATATATTTT

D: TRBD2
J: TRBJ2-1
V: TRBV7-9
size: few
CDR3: CASSQRGSGGYNEQFF
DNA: TGTGCCAGCAGCCAACGAGGTAGCGGGGGATACAATGAGCAGTTCTTC

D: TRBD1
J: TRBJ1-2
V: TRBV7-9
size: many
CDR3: CASSHGTGGYGYGYTF
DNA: TGTGCCAGCAGCCACGGGACAGGGGGATACGGCTATGGCTACACCTTC

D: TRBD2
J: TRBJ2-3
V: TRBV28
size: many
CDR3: CASRPPPPAGEVDTQYF
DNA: TGTGCCAGCAGACCTCCCCCCCCAGCGGGGGAGGTGGATACGCAGTATTTT

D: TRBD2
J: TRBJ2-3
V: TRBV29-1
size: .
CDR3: CSVATSGYTDTQYF
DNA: TGCAGCGTGGCGACTAGCGGATACACAGATACGCAGTATTTT

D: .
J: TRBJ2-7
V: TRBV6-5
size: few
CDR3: CASSYVAGQYEQYF
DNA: TGTGCCAGCAGTTACGTAGCAGGTCAATACGAGCAGTACTTC

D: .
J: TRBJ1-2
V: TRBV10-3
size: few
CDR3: CAISEFPGPGYTF
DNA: TGTGCCATCAGTGAGTTCCCCGGTCCTGGCTACACCTTT

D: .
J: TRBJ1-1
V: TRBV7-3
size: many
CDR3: CASGKDGNTEAFF
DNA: TGTGCCAGCGGGAAGGACGGTAACACTGAAGCTTTCTTT

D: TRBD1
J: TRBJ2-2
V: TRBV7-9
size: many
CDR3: CASTPGQTNTGELFF
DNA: TGTGCCAGCACCCCGGGACAGACGAACACCGGGGAGCTGTTTTTT

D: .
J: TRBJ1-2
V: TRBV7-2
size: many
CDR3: CASTTAGPRGYTF
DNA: TGTGCCAGCACCACAGCGGGCCCTCGGGGCTACACCTTC

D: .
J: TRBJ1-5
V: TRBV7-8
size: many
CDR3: CASSLTSTVNQPQHF
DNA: TGTGCCAGCAGCTTAACATCGACAGTGAATCAGCCCCAGCATTTT

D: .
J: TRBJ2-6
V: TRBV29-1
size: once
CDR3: CSATVSGANVLTF
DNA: TGCAGCGCCACAGTCTCTGGGGCCAACGTCCTGACTTTC

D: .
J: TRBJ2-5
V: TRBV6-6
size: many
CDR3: CASSYLADGETQYF
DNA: TGTGCCAGCAGTTACTTGGCTGACGGCGAGACCCAGTACTTC

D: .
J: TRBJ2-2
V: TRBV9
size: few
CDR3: CPSSGGGYTGELFF
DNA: TGTCCCAGCAGCGGAGGGGGGTACACCGGGGAGCTGTTTTTT

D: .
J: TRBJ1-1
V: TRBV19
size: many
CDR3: CASSIYGAGNTEAFF
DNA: TGTGCCAGTAGTATTTACGGGGCCGGGAACACTGAAGCTTTCTTT

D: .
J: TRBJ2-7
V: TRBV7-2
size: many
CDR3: CASSFGDEQYF
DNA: TGTGCCAGCAGCTTCGGAGACGAGCAGTACTTC

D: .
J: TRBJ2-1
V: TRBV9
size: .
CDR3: CASSFHRDNPSNEQFF
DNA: TGTGCCAGCAGCTTCCACCGGGACAACCCTTCCAATGAGCAGTTCTTC

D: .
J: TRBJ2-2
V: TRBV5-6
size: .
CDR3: CASSLDKGATGELFF
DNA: TGTGCCAGCAGCTTGGATAAGGGTGCCACCGGGGAGCTGTTTTTT